These T cell receptor beta chains were read from a single sample in a study of T cell changes during pregnancy in multiple sclerosis. The protocol was immunoSEQ multiplex PCR, while the TCRdb copy is restricted to in-frame clones and leaves out a portion. Here the sample spans around 30,000 clones, 90% being singletons. The sample here was CD8+ T cells from peripheral blood mononuclear cells, taken in the second trimester of pregnancy. The receptors shown here come from a female donor with multiple sclerosis, enrolled in a pregnancy study. The CDR3 runs from the conserved cysteine through the conserved F or W. A D gene is named only where the DNA matches it firmly. Size is stated for part of the rows, as once, few or many counts, or as a class when the clone is expanded.

size	V	J	D	CDR3	DNA
.	TRBV7-9	TRBJ2-2	.	CASSLVVGGTGELFF	TGTGCCAGCAGCTTAGTGGTCGGCGGCACCGGGGAGCTGTTTTTT
.	TRBV10-3	TRBJ1-2	.	CAIPLDDSYGYTF	TGTGCCATCCCCCTCGATGACAGCTATGGCTACACCTTC
.	TRBV7-6	TRBJ1-1	.	CASSLGQGWTEAFF	TGTGCCAGCAGCTTAGGGCAGGGTTGGACTGAAGCTTTCTTT
.	TRBV12-5	TRBJ2-1	TRBD1	CASGLSPGGSYNEQFF	TGTGCTAGTGGTTTGAGTCCAGGGGGCTCCTACAATGAGCAGTTCTTC
.	TRBV7-3	TRBJ1-3	.	CASSYGTGNTIYF	TGTGCCAGCAGCTACGGGACTGGAAACACCATATATTTT
.	TRBV6-1	TRBJ2-3	.	CASSEPAESTDTQYF	TGTGCCAGCAGTGAACCCGCCGAGAGCACAGATACGCAGTATTTT
once	TRBV27	TRBJ2-7	.	CASSLSPGPRHPNEQYF	TGTGCCAGCAGTTTATCCCCAGGGCCGCGCCACCCCAACGAGCAGTACTTC
.	TRBV7-8	TRBJ2-1	TRBD2	CASSPGLAGGLWNEQFF	TGTGCCAGCAGCCCGGGACTAGCGGGAGGGCTATGGAATGAGCAGTTCTTC
.	TRBV4-1	TRBJ1-1	TRBD1	CASSQGVGGRTEAFF	TGCGCCAGCAGCCAAGGAGTAGGGGGCCGGACTGAAGCTTTCTTT
.	TRBV29-1	TRBJ1-2	TRBD1	CSVLGQGVGGYTF	TGCAGCGTCCTGGGCCAGGGGGTTGGTGGCTACACCTTC
.	TRBV6-4	TRBJ1-2	.	CASSGTANYGYTF	TGTGCCAGCAGTGGGACAGCTAACTATGGCTACACCTTC
.	TRBV5-1	TRBJ2-1	TRBD2	CASSLGGQRGLYNEQFF	TGCGCCAGCAGCCTGGGGGGTCAGCGGGGACTGTACAATGAGCAGTTCTTC
.	TRBV7-6	TRBJ2-1	TRBD2	CASSLGGLAEQFF	TGTGCCAGCAGCTTAGGGGGACTAGCTGAGCAGTTCTTC
.	TRBV28	TRBJ2-7	TRBD1	CASSPTRDRGIHEQYF	TGTGCCAGCAGTCCAACTCGGGACAGGGGAATCCACGAGCAGTACTTC
.	TRBV28	TRBJ2-1	.	CASSSWEDYNEQFF	TGTGCCAGCAGTAGCTGGGAGGACTACAATGAGCAGTTCTTC
few	TRBV30	TRBJ1-1	TRBD1	CAWSPDRDTEAFF	TGTGCCTGGAGTCCGGACAGGGACACTGAAGCTTTCTTT
.	TRBV13	TRBJ1-2	TRBD1	CASSPSGTGEVRYGYTF	TGTGCCAGCAGCCCCTCCGGGACAGGGGAAGTTCGCTATGGCTACACCTTC
.	TRBV25-1	TRBJ2-3	.	CASSVGGDTQYF	TGTGCCAGCAGTGTCGGCGGAGATACGCAGTATTTT
.	TRBV10-1	TRBJ2-7	.	CASSAPGQRSYEQYF	TGCGCCAGCAGTGCTCCGGGACAAAGATCCTACGAGCAGTACTTC
.	TRBV7-9	TRBJ2-3	.	CASSLQDRASTDTQYF	TGTGCCAGCAGCTTACAAGACAGAGCTAGCACAGATACGCAGTATTTT
few	TRBV4-2	TRBJ1-2	.	CASSQDPGEDRNYGYTF	TGTGCCAGCAGCCAAGATCCAGGGGAAGATCGGAACTATGGCTACACCTTC
.	TRBV29-1	TRBJ1-2	.	CSVEVVRTNYGYTF	TGCAGCGTTGAAGTGGTGCGAACTAACTATGGCTACACCTTC
.	TRBV18	TRBJ2-1	TRBD2	CASSPRELAQYNEQFF	TGTGCCAGCTCACCACGGGAACTAGCGCAGTACAATGAGCAGTTCTTC
.	TRBV6-1	TRBJ1-1	.	CASSEVIFRGTEAFF	TGTGCCAGCAGTGAAGTCATCTTCAGGGGCACTGAAGCTTTCTTT
.	TRBV7-9	TRBJ2-7	TRBD2	CASSLTSGRNEQYF	TGTGCCAGCAGCTTGACTAGCGGGAGGAACGAGCAGTACTTC
.	TRBV5-5	TRBJ2-1	TRBD1	CASRMGQGIINEQFF	TGTGCCAGCCGAATGGGACAGGGAATAATCAATGAGCAGTTCTTC
.	TRBV28	TRBJ1-4	.	CASIGLRANEKLFF	TGTGCCAGCATCGGACTACGAGCTAATGAAAAACTGTTTTTT
.	TRBV5-8	TRBJ1-2	.	CASSLRQGFYGYTF	TGTGCCAGCAGCTTGCGGCAGGGGTTTTATGGCTACACCTTC
.	TRBV6-6	TRBJ1-4	TRBD1	CASSQQGIDEKLFF	TGTGCCAGCAGTCAACAGGGGATCGATGAAAAACTGTTTTTT
.	TRBV7-3	TRBJ2-3	.	CASSPILEDTQYF	TGTGCCAGCAGCCCGATTTTAGAAGATACGCAGTATTTT
.	TRBV29-1	TRBJ2-7	TRBD1	CSVVGTRDSSYEQYF	TGCAGCGTTGTTGGCACTAGGGACAGCTCCTACGAGCAGTACTTC
.	TRBV7-3	TRBJ2-1	TRBD2	CASRRTSGSLYYEQFF	TGTGCCAGCAGAAGGACTAGCGGGAGTCTGTACTATGAGCAGTTCTTC
.	TRBV28	TRBJ1-5	.	CASSSGQGGYSNQPQHF	TGTGCCAGCAGTTCCGGGCAGGGCGGTTATAGCAATCAGCCCCAGCATTTT
once	TRBV5-6	TRBJ2-7	TRBD2	CASKISGRPDEQYF	TGTGCCAGCAAAATTAGCGGGAGGCCCGACGAGCAGTACTTC
.	TRBV6-1	TRBJ1-1	.	CASSTGLPEAFF	TGTGCCAGCAGCACTGGACTGCCTGAAGCTTTCTTT
.	TRBV2	TRBJ2-7	.	CASSPYGDRTYEQYF	TGTGCCAGCAGCCCCTATGGAGACAGGACGTACGAGCAGTACTTC
.	TRBV5-4	TRBJ2-1	.	CASSPARQNRFF	TGTGCCAGCAGCCCTGCCCGACAGAATAGATTCTTC
.	TRBV7-4	TRBJ1-1	.	CASSQTRGEAFF	TGTGCCAGCAGCCAGACCCGGGGGGAAGCTTTCTTT
.	TRBV6-1	TRBJ2-1	.	CASSEETEPSGYEQFF	TGTGCCAGCAGTGAAGAGACGGAGCCGTCCGGCTATGAGCAGTTCTTC
.	TRBV10-1	TRBJ2-7	.	CASSESPSGNHSYEQYF	TGCGCCAGCAGTGAGTCCCCGTCCGGGAATCACTCCTACGAGCAGTACTTC
.	TRBV6-5	TRBJ2-1	TRBD1	CASSYVSSAGGHEQFF	TGTGCCAGCAGTTACGTCAGTAGCGCAGGGGGCCATGAGCAGTTCTTC
.	TRBV7-9	TRBJ2-1	TRBD2	CASSLVTGGRDHEQFF	TGTGCCAGCAGCTTAGTCACCGGCGGGAGGGACCATGAGCAGTTCTTC
.	TRBV30	TRBJ1-1	.	CAWSVVWGDTEAFF	TGTGCCTGGAGTGTTGTCTGGGGGGACACTGAAGCTTTCTTT
.	TRBV30	TRBJ1-2	.	CAWSGSYGYTF	TGTGCCTGGAGCGGTAGCTATGGCTACACCTTC
.	TRBV7-9	TRBJ2-1	TRBD2	CASSILAGVSNEQFF	TGTGCCAGCAGCATCCTAGCGGGAGTATCCAATGAGCAGTTCTTC